Shown below are 32 T cell receptor beta chains from a single sample sequenced in a study of cytomegalovirus exposure and HLA in healthy donors (dated by TCRdb to the late 2010s). Library method: the immunoSEQ multiplex PCR assay. For the multiplex PCR, a mixture combining 60 forward primers for TCR Vbeta segments and 13 reverse primers for TCR Jbeta segments was used. The source is immuneACCESS, and TCRdb retained only in-frame sequences with V and J called. Part of the clones is not carried over; for the studies checked, unresolved V genes explain less than half of this, and the remainder is unexplained. The sample table shows 150,000 to 200,000 clones, and over 70% are seen once. The ten largest clones take up about 1.5% of the sample. Sequenced: PBMCs. These receptors were obtained from a man younger than 35 in good health and CMV-seronegative.

V usage is TRBV9 and J usage is TRBJ2-7; D not resolved. Trimming removed 0 bases from V and 4 bases from J, with 14 bases in between. The V gene's germline CDR1 is SGDLS and CDR2 YYNGEE. The CDR3 totals 15 residues. The CDR3 DNA is TGTGCCAGCAGCGTAGAAGCCTTTTCTCAATACGAGCAGTACTTC. This codes for CASSVEAFSQYEQYF.

This clone was counted between two and nine times. The chain carries TRBV19 and TRBJ2-1, with TRBD2 identical over 13 bases. Germline assignment: CDR1 LNHDA and CDR2 SQIVND (reference sequence). With V trimmed by 6 bases and J by 4 bases, 3 bases remained unmatched. CDR3 length: 15 amino acids. Here the CDR3 DNA reads TGTGCCAGTAGGCCACTAGCGGGGGGGTACAATGAGCAGTTCTTC. Translating gives CASRPLAGGYNEQFF.

This rearrangement joins TRBV4-3 to TRBJ1-6; 10 nucleotides match TRBD1. Germline-derived CDR1 and CDR2 are LGHNA and YSLEER. V lost 1 base to trimming and J lost 7 bases; unmatched junction nucleotides: 13. CDR3 size: 19 residues. The chain's CDR3 is CASSQAASYGDRGNSPLHF. The CDR3 DNA is TGCGCCAGCAGCCAAGCTGCGTCATATGGGGACAGGGGCAATTCACCCCTCCACTTT.

The gene calls are TRBV9 and TRBJ2-3, with D perhaps matching TRBD1 (5 bases). The germline gives CDR1 SGDLS, CDR2 YYNGEE. CDR3 length: 17 amino acids. The V end lost 4 bases, the J end lost 4 bases, and 22 bases lay between the germline ends. CDR3 in amino acids: CASSSQGRAAAADTQYF. Here the CDR3 DNA reads TGTGCCAGCAGCTCCCAGGGAAGGGCCGCGGCGGCAGATACGCAGTATTTT.

On this clone: At one boundary the junction diverges from the germline segment, which might be a read error. The genes are TRBV6-5 and TRBJ1-2, with TRBD1 matching over 10 bases. The germline V gene has CDR1 MNHEY and CDR2 SVGAGI. The CDR3 runs 12 residues. For the CDR3, the DNA is TGTGCCGGCAGACAGGGGGCAGGAGGCTACACCTTC. This codes for CAGRQGAGGYTF.

V and J are TRBV18 and TRBJ2-7, with 11 bases aligning to TRBD1. Germline V gives CDR1 KGHSH, CDR2 LQKENI. The CDR3 is 16 residues long. Germline trimming cut 0 bases from V and 5 bases from J; bases unmatched to any gene: 6. CDR3 in DNA: TGTGCCAGCTCACCACCGGCCGGGACAGGGGGGCACGAGCAGTACTTC. It codes for CASSPPAGTGGHEQYF.

This clone came up once. The chain combines TRBV6-6 with TRBJ1-2; D unclear. The germline CDR1 and CDR2 sequences are MNHNY and SVGAGI (reference sequence). This CDR3 spans 14 amino acids. V was clipped by 2 bases and J by 7 bases, with 14 bases between them. CDR3 sequence: CASSYDAGSGGYTF. CDR3 bases: TGTGCCAGCAGTTACGATGCGGGGTCGGGTGGCTACACCTTC.

The V and J genes are TRBV5-4 and TRBJ2-7; D is perhaps TRBD2 (7 bases). The CDR3 sequence is 15 residues long. The V gene lost 1 base and the J gene lost 3 bases, with 14 bases spanning the gap. Germline-derived CDR1 and CDR2 are SGHNT and YYREEE (reference sequence). The CDR3 is CASSLSGGLVYEQYF. In DNA, the CDR3 is TGTGCCAGCAGCTTGTCCGGGGGGCTCGTCTACGAGCAGTACTTC.

The chain links TRBV5-1 to TRBJ2-1; a weak D match, TRBD2 (5 bases). The CDR3 contains 13 residues. Germline V gene lookup returns CDR1 SGHRS and CDR2 YFSETQ. Trimming stripped 5 bases from V and 2 bases from J, with 8 bases between. CDR3 sequence reads: CASREAPYNEQFF. The CDR3 nucleotides read TGCGCCAGCAGGGAGGCCCCCTACAATGAGCAGTTCTTC.

This clone showed up just once. The chain combines TRBV18 with TRBJ2-3; 8 bases agree with TRBD1. After removal of 1 base from V and 14 bases from J, the junction contained 23 bases not matched to a gene. Germline loops: CDR1 KGHSH, CDR2 LQKENI. The CDR3 is made up of 18 amino acids. The CDR3 sequence is CASSPQGQGPYTIASTYF. Written as DNA, the CDR3 is TGTGCCAGCTCACCACAAGGACAGGGCCCCTACACGATCGCCAGCACGTATTTT. Based on the CDR3 plus reference TRBV18 and TRBJ2-3, the full variable domain is NAGVMQNPRHLVRRRGQEARLRCSPMKGHSHVYWYRQLPEEGLKFMVYLQKENIIDESGMPKERFSAEFPKEGPSILRIQQVVRGDSAAYFCASSPQGQGPYTIASTYFGPGTRLTVL.

In its sample, this clone was seen once. The chain has TRBV6-6 and TRBJ1-1; unclear D gene. The CDR3 consists of 15 residues. CDR1 is MNHNY and CDR2 is SVGAGI in the germline V gene (reference sequence). Trimming pared 4 bases from V and 1 base from J, leaving 13 bases between. The CDR3 spells CASSLGGGKNTEAFF. CDR3 coding DNA: TGTGCCAGCAGTTTGGGTGGAGGTAAGAACACTGAAGCTTTCTTT.

The CDR3 here is CASSVDRRGPPRDTQYF. The CDR3 DNA sequence: TGTGCCAGCAGCGTAGATCGGCGGGGGCCTCCTAGGGATACGCAGTATTTT. V usage is TRBV9 and J usage is TRBJ2-3; the D gene is possibly TRBD2 (7 bases). CDR3 length equals 17 residues. The ends were cut back, 0 bases at V and 6 bases at J, with 20 bases in the middle. Germline V gene lookup returns CDR1 SGDLS and CDR2 YYNGEE. The full variable domain, in which reference TRBV9 and TRBJ2-3 provide the parts outside the CDR3, is DSGVTQTPKHLITATGQRVTLRCSPRSGDLSVYWYQQSLDQGLQFLIQYYNGEERAKGNILERFSAQQFPDLHSELNLSSLELGDSALYFCASSVDRRGPPRDTQYFGPGTRLTVL.

The rearrangement links TRBV25-1 to TRBJ2-1; a possible D gene is TRBD1 (5 bases). Germline CDR1 is MGHDK and CDR2 is SYGVNS. The CDR3 length is 15 residues. V lost 2 bases to trimming and J lost 9 bases, with 17 bases between them. The CDR3 sequence: CASSEGNRRVAEQFF. DNA for the CDR3: TGTGCCAGCAGTGAAGGCAATCGCAGGGTAGCTGAGCAGTTCTTC.

The gene calls are TRBV7-3 and TRBJ1-1; D remains unclear. Germline CDR1 is SGHTA and CDR2 is FQGTGA. The CDR3 has 17 amino acids. Trimming stripped 2 bases from V and 1 base from J, with 17 bases between. Written as DNA, the CDR3 is TGTGCCAGCAGCTTAGGGCGGGGAATTGTGGGGAACACTGAAGCTTTCTTT. This gives the protein CASSLGRGIVGNTEAFF.

The chain is built from TRBV27 and TRBJ2-1, with D possibly TRBD1 on 6 matching bases. The CDR3 runs to 14 residues. V was trimmed by 5 bases and J by 3 bases, leaving 11 bases between them. Germline assignment: CDR1 MNHEY and CDR2 SMNVEV (reference sequence). CDR3 nucleotide sequence: TGTGCCAGCAGTCCGAGGACAGACTACAATGAGCAGTTCTTC. Protein: CASSPRTDYNEQFF.

The chain recombines TRBV7-9 with TRBJ1-1; 7 bases are shared with TRBD1. V was pared by 5 bases and J by 10 bases, with 16 bases of the junction left unmatched. The CDR3 is 15 residues long. Germline V CDR1 and CDR2: SEHNR, FQNEAQ (reference sequence). DNA of the CDR3: TGTGCCAGCAGCCCGACGACCCCGGGACAGTCGTCAGCTTTCTTT. Translating it yields CASSPTTPGQSSAFF.

The V gene is TRBV30, the J gene TRBJ1-2; D uncertain. The germline V gene has CDR1 GTSNPN and CDR2 SVGIG (reference sequence). This CDR3 has 14 amino acids. The V end was cut by 0 bases, the J end by 4 bases, with 12 bases between. CDR3 sequence: CAWSVIESRYGYTF. For the CDR3, the DNA is TGTGCCTGGAGTGTAATTGAATCGCGCTATGGCTACACCTTC.

A remark on this clone: Other DNA sequences in the same sample also yield this CDR3. The CDR3 DNA is TGTGCCTGGAACAGGGGTAGCAATCAGCCCCAGCATTTT. Encoded protein: CAWNRGSNQPQHF. The chain is built from TRBV30 and TRBJ1-5; TRBD1 aligns across 7 bases. J gave up 0 bases and V 4 bases, and 0 bases lay outside the gene matches. Germline loops: CDR1 GTSNPN, CDR2 SVGIG (reference sequence). The CDR3 consists of 13 residues. The entire variable domain, with the rest obtained from reference TRBV30 and TRBJ1-5, is as follows: SQTIHQWPATLVQPVGSPLSLECTVEGTSNPNLYWYRQAAGRGLQLLFYSVGIGQISSEVPQNLSASRPQDRQFILSSKKLLLSDSGFYLCAWNRGSNQPQHFGDGTRLSIL.

This clone was observed a handful of times. This chain joins TRBV15 and TRBJ2-7; a possible D gene is TRBD2 (6 bases). Germline assignment: CDR1 LNHNV and CDR2 YYDKDF (reference sequence). The V and J ends lost 5 bases and 2 bases respectively, with 22 bases between them. The CDR3 runs 17 residues. The CDR3 DNA sequence: TGTGCCACCAGCGACCCACGGGCCCGTGGCGGGACCTACGAGCAGTACTTC. Residues: CATSDPRARGGTYEQYF.

The rearrangement links TRBV5-6 to TRBJ1-2; 8 positions agree with TRBD1. The junction had 7 bases not matched to a gene; V was cut back by 1 base and J by 2 bases. Germline lookup yields CDR1 SGHDT and CDR2 YYEEEE. The CDR3 sequence is 16 residues long. The CDR3 region has the DNA TGTGCCAGCAGCTTGAGGACAGGGTCCTCGAACTATGGCTACACCTTC. This sequence encodes CASSLRTGSSNYGYTF. Combining the CDR3 with reference TRBV5-6 and TRBJ1-2 gives the whole variable domain DAGVTQSPTHLIKTRGQQVTLRCSPKSGHDTVSWYQQALGQGPQFIFQYYEEEERQRGNFPDRFSGHQFPNYSSELNVNALLLGDSALYLCASSLRTGSSNYGYTFGSGTRLTVV.

The rearrangement uses TRBV28 and TRBJ2-7; 9 positions agree with TRBD2. Germline CDR1 reads MDHEN; CDR2 reads SYDVKM. V lost 7 bases and J lost 7; bases outside the gene matches: 11. This CDR3 has 14 amino acids. DNA of the CDR3: TGTGCCAGCATTCAGGGCGGGAGGGCCTGGGAGCAGTACTTC. It specifies CASIQGGRAWEQYF.

V is TRBV28 and J is TRBJ1-4; TRBD1 aligns across 8 bases. Germline CDR1 and CDR2: MDHEN and SYDVKM. The V gene end was trimmed by 6 bases and the J gene end by 7 bases; junction bases not matched to a gene: 4. The CDR3 totals 13 residues. CDR3 region: CASRTGVGEKLFF. The CDR3 nucleotides read TGTGCCAGCAGGACAGGGGTTGGTGAAAAACTGTTTTTT.

This chain connects TRBV5-1 to TRBJ1-2; D may be TRBD1 (5 bases). CDR3 length: 12 amino acids. Trimming took 4 bases from V and 6 from J, leaving 10 bases between them. CDR1 and CDR2 from the germline V gene are SGHRS and YFSETQ. This CDR3 is CASSPAGHGYTF. CDR3 coding DNA: TGCGCCAGCAGCCCCGCAGGGCATGGCTACACCTTC.

V gene TRBV5-6 combines with J gene TRBJ1-5; D is unresolved. CDR3 length: 14 residues. Between the trimmed V and J ends, which lost 4 bases and 5 bases, there was a span of 13 bases. Per germline, CDR1 SGHDT and CDR2 YYEEEE. CDR3 protein: CASSLAAEDQPQHF. CDR3 bases: TGTGCCAGCAGCCTGGCGGCCGAGGATCAGCCCCAGCATTTT.

This rearrangement joins TRBV5-5 to TRBJ1-1; no clear D gene. V lost 2 bases and J lost 1, with 9 bases in between. CDR1 and CDR2 from the germline V gene are SGHKS and YYEKEE (reference sequence). The CDR3 has 14 amino acids. CDR3 bases: TGTGCCAGCAGCTTCTTGAGGAAGAACACTGAAGCTTTCTTT. Its translation: CASSFLRKNTEAFF. Combining the CDR3 with reference TRBV5-5 and TRBJ1-1 gives the whole variable domain DAGVTQSPTHLIKTRGQQVTLRCSPISGHKSVSWYQQVLGQGPQFIFQYYEKEERGRGNFPDRFSARQFPNYSSELNVNALLLGDSALYLCASSFLRKNTEAFFGQGTRLTVV.

The chain joins TRBV19 to TRBJ1-1; a possible D gene is TRBD1 (6 bases). The V gene lost 4 bases and the J gene lost 1 base, with 10 bases spanning the gap. The CDR3 contains 14 residues. From germline, CDR1 is LNHDA and CDR2 SQIVND (reference sequence). CDR3 region: CASSKDRGNTEAFF. CDR3 nucleotides: TGTGCCAGTAGTAAGGACAGAGGGAACACTGAAGCTTTCTTT.

The CDR3 DNA follows: TGTGCCAGCTCACTACCGAGTGGGAGGGGTAGCGGTGAGCAGTTCTTC. Protein product: CASSLPSGRGSGEQFF. This sequence joins TRBV11-2 and TRBJ2-1; 7 bases map to TRBD2. CDR3 length: 16 residues. The junction had 19 bases not matched to a gene; V was cut back by 8 bases and J by 9 bases. Germline V lookup: CDR1 SGHAT, CDR2 FQNNGV.

This chain connects TRBV11-2 to TRBJ2-2; maybe TRBD2 (6 bases). The ends were cut back, 4 bases at V and 4 bases at J, with 19 bases in the middle. Germline V gene sequence: CDR1 SGHAT, CDR2 FQNNGV. The CDR3 totals 17 residues. The CDR3 nucleotides read TGTGCCAGCAGCTGGCCGATTTCAGGAGCGGGCACCGGGGAGCTGTTTTTT. As protein: CASSWPISGAGTGELFF.

The rearrangement uses TRBV19 and TRBJ2-1, with D unresolved. Per germline, CDR1 LNHDA and CDR2 SQIVND (reference sequence). V was pared by 4 bases and J by 0 bases, with 7 bases between. This CDR3 has 14 residues. The CDR3 protein is CASSRAISYNEQFF. The CDR3 coding sequence is TGTGCCAGTAGTAGGGCCATCTCCTACAATGAGCAGTTCTTC.

The CDR3 protein is CASSLAAAPEQYF. The CDR3 DNA sequence: TGTGCCAGCAGCTTAGCGGCTGCCCCCGAGCAGTACTTC. V and J are TRBV7-2 and TRBJ2-7; D uncertain. CDR1 and CDR2 from the germline V gene are SGHTA and FQGNSA. The V gene lost 0 bases and the J gene lost 6 bases, with 9 bases spanning the gap. This CDR3 region has 13 residues.

This rearrangement joins TRBV5-5 to TRBJ2-7; 7 nucleotides line up with TRBD1. Losses at the gene ends were 0 bases for V and 3 bases for J; bases not matched to a gene: 3. CDR3 length: 14 amino acids. In germline, CDR1 is SGHKS, CDR2 YYEKEE (reference sequence). The CDR3 DNA reads as TGTGCCAGCAGCTTGGGGGGACAGCACTACGAGCAGTACTTC. It specifies CASSLGGQHYEQYF.

In this sample, this clone turned up once. V gene TRBV6-1 combines with J gene TRBJ1-2; TRBD1 aligns across 7 bases. V trimming: 4 bases; J trimming: 5 bases; junction bases outside the gene matches: 10. CDR1 and CDR2 (germline): MNHNS, SASEGT. The CDR3 extends over 15 amino acids. DNA of the CDR3: TGTGCCAGCAGTGGGCGCGACAGGGCCAAATATGGCTACACCTTC. As protein: CASSGRDRAKYGYTF.